These 13 T cell receptor beta chains were sequenced from one sample in a study of control samples from healthy donors and cancer patients. Clones were read by immunoSEQ multiplex PCR, and TCRdb kept only the in-frame ones, dropping some. The table has about 150,000 clones, about 94% seen once; the top ten hold 5.7%. The sequencing input was blood. The receptors originated from a man aged 40-49 years in good health.

The chain couples TRBV5-1 to TRBJ2-5; D is possibly TRBD1 (5 bases). Per germline, CDR1 SGHRS and CDR2 YFSETQ. Trimming removed 4 bases at V and 5 bases at J, with 9 bases between. The CDR3 runs to 12 residues. CDR3 sequence: CASSKAGETQYF. The CDR3 region has the DNA TGCGCCAGCAGCAAGGCAGGGGAGACCCAGTACTTC. The full variable domain, with the rest looked up from reference TRBV5-1 and TRBJ2-5, is KAGVTQTPRYLIKTRGQQVTLSCSPISGHRSVSWYQQTPGQGLQFLFEYFSETQRNKGNFPGRFSGRQFSNSRSEMNVSTLELGDSALYLCASSKAGETQYFGPGTRLLVL.

This clone was detected a few times. The V and J genes are TRBV10-1 and TRBJ2-7, with D possibly matching TRBD1 (6 bases). Germline lookup yields CDR1 WNHNN and CDR2 SYGVQD (reference sequence). Trimming removed 5 bases from V and 0 bases from J, with 11 bases in between. The CDR3 is made up of 14 amino acids. The CDR3 DNA is TGCGCCAGCAGTTCGGGACATGGCTCCTACGAGCAGTACTTC. As protein: CASSSGHGSYEQYF.

This chain links TRBV27 with TRBJ1-5; possible D gene TRBD1, 6 bases. Germline values: CDR1 MNHEY, CDR2 SMNVEV (reference sequence). Trimming left V 3 bases short and J 5 bases short, with 11 bases between. The CDR3 is 14 residues long. In DNA, the CDR3 is TGTGCCAGCAGTTTGCAGGGGCCTGATCAGCCCCAGCATTTT. Translation: CASSLQGPDQPQHF.

V gene TRBV19 combines with J gene TRBJ1-4; D gene unclear. The V and J ends lost 1 base and 0 bases respectively, with 6 bases between them. The germline CDR1 and CDR2 sequences are LNHDA and SQIVND (reference sequence). This CDR3 region has 15 residues. The CDR3 loop is CASSIAGTTNEKLFF. DNA for the CDR3: TGTGCCAGTAGTATAGCAGGAACAACTAATGAAAAACTGTTTTTT.

The gene calls are TRBV19 and TRBJ2-1, with 11 bases fitting TRBD1. The V gene's germline CDR1 is LNHDA and CDR2 SQIVND (reference sequence). V dropped 3 bases and J dropped 6; count of bases not matched to a gene: 7. The CDR3 runs to 16 residues. The CDR3 DNA follows: TGTGCCAGTAGTATCTCGTCCGGGACAGGGGGCAATGAGCAGTTCTTC. Translated: CASSISSGTGGNEQFF.

The rearrangement links TRBV21-1 to TRBJ1-2. TRBV21-1 is termed a pseudogene. The CDR3 loop spans 12 amino acids. The CDR3 reads CASSKAGNGYTF. Written as DNA, the CDR3 is TGTGCCAGCAGCAAAGCGGGAAATGGCTACACCTTC.

The V gene is TRBV30, the J gene TRBJ1-2, with D possibly being TRBD1 (5 bases). CDR3 size: 12 residues. The germline gives CDR1 GTSNPN, CDR2 SVGIG (reference sequence). Trimming stripped 0 bases from V and 8 bases from J, with 10 bases between. The CDR3 DNA follows: TGTGCCTGGAGTGTACGAGGGGAGGGCTACACCTTC. Its protein is CAWSVRGEGYTF.

This chain links TRBV6-2 or TRBV6-3 with TRBJ1-5; TRBD1 aligns across 7 bases. V lost 4 bases and J lost 0; bases outside the gene matches: 3. The CDR3 covers 15 residues. Germline CDR1 is MNHEY and CDR2 is SVGEGT. The chain's CDR3 is CASSSGQYSNQPQHF. The CDR3, as DNA: TGTGCCAGCAGTTCGGGACAGTATAGCAATCAGCCCCAGCATTTT.

V and J are TRBV18 and TRBJ1-1; 7 bases map to TRBD1. The CDR3 has 16 amino acids. V lost 4 bases and J lost 0; bases outside the gene matches: 8. Germline CDR1 reads KGHSH; CDR2 reads LQKENI. The CDR3 spells CASSRTATGMNTEAFF. DNA of the CDR3: TGTGCCAGCTCACGTACCGCGACAGGGATGAACACTGAAGCTTTCTTT.

The rearrangement joins TRBV24-1 to TRBJ2-3, with 7 nucleotides matching TRBD1. The CDR3 consists of 18 residues. CDR1 and CDR2 (germline): KGHDR, SFDVKD. The V and J ends lost 3 bases and 1 base, in that order; junction bases with no gene match: 12. CDR3 sequence: CATSDPPTGLVGTDTQYF. In DNA form, the CDR3 reads TGTGCCACCAGTGATCCCCCGACAGGGTTGGTTGGCACAGATACGCAGTATTTT.

V and J are TRBV10-3 and TRBJ2-7, with D possibly being TRBD2 (6 bases). V was clipped by 8 bases and J by 0 bases, with 14 bases between them. Germline lookup yields CDR1 ENHRY and CDR2 SYGVKD. The CDR3 is 14 amino acids. DNA of the CDR3: TGTGCCATCCGCCGGGACTTGTACTCCTACGAGCAGTACTTC. Residues: CAIRRDLYSYEQYF.

This clone was seen once. CDR3 protein: CASSDIDRKLFF. The CDR3 bases are TGTGCCAGCAGCGACATTGACAGGAAACTGTTTTTT. V is TRBV27 and J is TRBJ1-4; D is possibly TRBD1 (6 bases). CDR3 size: 12 residues. CDR1 and CDR2 from the germline V gene are MNHEY and SMNVEV (reference sequence). V lost 6 bases and J lost 11, with 13 bases in between.

Notes on this clone: This sample includes further DNA sequences coding for the same CDR3. The chain has TRBV27 and TRBJ1-1, with D hard to call. This CDR3 is built from 13 residues. The germline V and J ends were trimmed by 2 bases and 1 base, with 5 bases remaining between them. Germline loops: CDR1 MNHEY, CDR2 SMNVEV (reference sequence). CDR3 amino acids: CASSLAGNTEAFF. Here the CDR3 DNA reads TGTGCCAGCAGTTTAGCGGGGAACACTGAAGCTTTCTTT.